This T cell receptor beta chain derives from a study of T cell responses to AZD1222 COVID-19 vaccine. Findings and limits, study-wide: Regions left unmutated in variants are reportedly the target of nearly half of spike-specific TCRs.

The CDR3 loop spans 13 amino acids. The trim removed 4 bases at V and 10 bases at J, leaving 5 bases unmatched. Germline CDR1 reads PRHDT; CDR2 reads FYEKMQ (reference sequence). Assay: immunoSEQ multiplex PCR; the TCRdb copy retains only in-frame clones and omits some. Among just under 150,000 clones listed, roughly nine tenths were seen once. This clone showed up just a few times. Its specificity is not known. Sequencing was performed on peripheral blood, taken 28 days after the second AZD1222 dose. The J gene is TRBJ1-4, the V gene TRBV13; 8 bases agree with TRBD1. This sequence was found in an adult who received the AZD1222 COVID-19 vaccine. The CDR3: CASSSQGGRKLFF. CDR3 sequence (DNA): TGTGCCAGCAGCTCACAGGGGGGGAGAAAACTGTTTTTT. Looking up the rest from reference TRBV13 and TRBJ1-4 gives the full variable domain: AAGVIQSPRHLIKEKRETATLKCYPIPRHDTVYWYQQGPGQDPQFLISFYEKMQSDKGSIPDRFSAQQFSDYHSELNMSSLELGDSALYFCASSSQGGRKLFFGSGTQLSVL.